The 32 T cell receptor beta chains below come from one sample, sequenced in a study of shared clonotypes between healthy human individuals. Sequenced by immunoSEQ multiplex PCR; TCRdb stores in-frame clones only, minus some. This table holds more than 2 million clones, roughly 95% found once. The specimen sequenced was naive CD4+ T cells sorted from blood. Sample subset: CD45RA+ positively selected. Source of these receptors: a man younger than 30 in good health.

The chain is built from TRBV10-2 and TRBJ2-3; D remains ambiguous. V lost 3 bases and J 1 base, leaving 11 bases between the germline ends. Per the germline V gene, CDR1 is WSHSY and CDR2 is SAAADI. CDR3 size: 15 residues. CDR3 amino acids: CASSDNFAGTDTQYF. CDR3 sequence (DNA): TGCGCCAGCAGTGATAACTTTGCGGGCACAGATACGCAGTATTTT.

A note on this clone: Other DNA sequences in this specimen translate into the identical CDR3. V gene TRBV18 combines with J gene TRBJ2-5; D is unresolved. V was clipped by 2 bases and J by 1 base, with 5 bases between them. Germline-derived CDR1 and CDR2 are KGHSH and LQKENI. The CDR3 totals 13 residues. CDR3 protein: CASSPDIQETQYF. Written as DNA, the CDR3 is TGTGCCAGCTCACCAGATATCCAAGAGACCCAGTACTTC.

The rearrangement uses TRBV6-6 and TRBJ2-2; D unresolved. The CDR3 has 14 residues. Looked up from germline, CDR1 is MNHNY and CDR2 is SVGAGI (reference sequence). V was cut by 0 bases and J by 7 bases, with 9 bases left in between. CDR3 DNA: TGTGCCAGCAGTTACTCGAACGGCTTCGGGGAGCTGTTTTTT. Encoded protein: CASSYSNGFGELFF.

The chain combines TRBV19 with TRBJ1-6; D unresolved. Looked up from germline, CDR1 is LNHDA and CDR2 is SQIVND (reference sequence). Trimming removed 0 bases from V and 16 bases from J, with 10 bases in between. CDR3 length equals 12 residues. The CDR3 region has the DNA TGTGCCAGTAGTATAGACCCGAAGGCACTCCACTTT. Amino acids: CASSIDPKALHF.

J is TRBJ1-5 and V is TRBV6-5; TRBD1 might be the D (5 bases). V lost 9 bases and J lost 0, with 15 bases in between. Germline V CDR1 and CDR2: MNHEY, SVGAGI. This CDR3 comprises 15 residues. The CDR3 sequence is CASAREGLSNQPQHF. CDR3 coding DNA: TGTGCCAGTGCAAGAGAGGGGCTTAGCAATCAGCCCCAGCATTTT.

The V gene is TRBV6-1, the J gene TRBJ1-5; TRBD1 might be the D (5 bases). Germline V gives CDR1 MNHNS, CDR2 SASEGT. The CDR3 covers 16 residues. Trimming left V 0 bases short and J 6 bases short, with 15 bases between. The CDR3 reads CASSEAVRQGGQPQHF. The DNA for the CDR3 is TGTGCCAGCAGTGAAGCGGTGAGGCAGGGCGGTCAGCCCCAGCATTTT.

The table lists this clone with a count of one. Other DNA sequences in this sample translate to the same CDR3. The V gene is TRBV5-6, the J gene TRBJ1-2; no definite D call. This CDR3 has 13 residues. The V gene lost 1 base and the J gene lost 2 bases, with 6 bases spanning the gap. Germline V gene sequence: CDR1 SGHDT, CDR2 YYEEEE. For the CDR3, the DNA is TGTGCCAGCAGCTTGCAAGGGAACTATGGCTACACCTTC. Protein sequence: CASSLQGNYGYTF.

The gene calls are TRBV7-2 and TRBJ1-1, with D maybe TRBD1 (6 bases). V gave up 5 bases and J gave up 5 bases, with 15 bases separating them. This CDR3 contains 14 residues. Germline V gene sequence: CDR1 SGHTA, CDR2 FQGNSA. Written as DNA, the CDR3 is TGTGCCAGCAGCCAGGACAGTATTTGGACTGAAGCTTTCTTT. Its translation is CASSQDSIWTEAFF. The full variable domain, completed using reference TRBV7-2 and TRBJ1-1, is GAGVSQSPSNKVTEKGKDVELRCDPISGHTALYWYRQSLGQGLEFLIYFQGNSAPDKSGLPSDRFSAERTGGSVSTLTIQRTQQEDSAVYLCASSQDSIWTEAFFGQGTRLTVV.

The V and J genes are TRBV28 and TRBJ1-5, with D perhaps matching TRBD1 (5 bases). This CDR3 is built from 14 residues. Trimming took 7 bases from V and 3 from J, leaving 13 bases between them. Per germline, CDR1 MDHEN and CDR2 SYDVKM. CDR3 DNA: TGTGCCAGCAATCGGCAGGGCACCAATCAGCCCCAGCATTTT. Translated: CASNRQGTNQPQHF.

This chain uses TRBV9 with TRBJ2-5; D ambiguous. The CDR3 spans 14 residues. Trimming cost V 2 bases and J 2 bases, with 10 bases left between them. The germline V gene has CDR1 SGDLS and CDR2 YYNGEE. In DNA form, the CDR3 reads TGTGCCAGCAGCGTGGGATCTGGGCAAGAGACCCAGTACTTC. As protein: CASSVGSGQETQYF.

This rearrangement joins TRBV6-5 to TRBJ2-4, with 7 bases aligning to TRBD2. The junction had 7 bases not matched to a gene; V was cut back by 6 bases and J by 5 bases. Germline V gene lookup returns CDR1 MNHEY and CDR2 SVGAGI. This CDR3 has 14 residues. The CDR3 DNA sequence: TGTGCCAGCAGGGGCGGACGGGGGGAAAACATTCAGTACTTC. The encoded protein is CASRGGRGENIQYF.

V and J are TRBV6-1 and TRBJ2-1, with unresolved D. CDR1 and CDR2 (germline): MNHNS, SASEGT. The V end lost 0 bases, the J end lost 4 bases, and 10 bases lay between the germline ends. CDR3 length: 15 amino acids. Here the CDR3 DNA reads TGTGCCAGCAGTGAAGCGAGAGGACCATACAATGAGCAGTTCTTC. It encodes CASSEARGPYNEQFF.

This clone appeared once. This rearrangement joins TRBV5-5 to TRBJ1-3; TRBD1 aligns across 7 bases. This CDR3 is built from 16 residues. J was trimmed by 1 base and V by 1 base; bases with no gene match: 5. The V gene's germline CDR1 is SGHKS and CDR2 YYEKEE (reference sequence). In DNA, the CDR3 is TGTGCCAGCAGCTTGCTTGACAGGGCTTCTGGAAACACCATATATTTT. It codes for CASSLLDRASGNTIYF.

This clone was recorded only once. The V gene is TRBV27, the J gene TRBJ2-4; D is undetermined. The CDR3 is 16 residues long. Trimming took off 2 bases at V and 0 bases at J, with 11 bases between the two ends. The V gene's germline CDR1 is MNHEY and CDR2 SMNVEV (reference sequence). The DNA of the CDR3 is TGTGCCAGCAGTTTAAGGGCTACACTAGCCAAAAACATTCAGTACTTC. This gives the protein CASSLRATLAKNIQYF.

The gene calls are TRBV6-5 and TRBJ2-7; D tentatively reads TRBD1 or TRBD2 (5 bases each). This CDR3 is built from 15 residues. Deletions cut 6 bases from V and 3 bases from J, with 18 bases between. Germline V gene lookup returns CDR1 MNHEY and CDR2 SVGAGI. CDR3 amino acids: CASSPHRDGNYEQYF. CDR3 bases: TGTGCCAGCAGCCCCCACCGGGACGGCAACTACGAGCAGTACTTC.

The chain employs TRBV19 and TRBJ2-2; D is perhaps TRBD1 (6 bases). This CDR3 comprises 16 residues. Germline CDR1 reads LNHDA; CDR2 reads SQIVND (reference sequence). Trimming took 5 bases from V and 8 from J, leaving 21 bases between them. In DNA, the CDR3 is TGTGCCAGTAGTTTATCCGACAGGACCCCAGGGGGGGAGCTGTTTTTT. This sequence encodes CASSLSDRTPGGELFF. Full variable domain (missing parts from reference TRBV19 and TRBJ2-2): DGGITQSPKYLFRKEGQNVTLSCEQNLNHDAMYWYRQDPGQGLRLIYYSQIVNDFQKGDIAEGYSVSREKKESFPLTVTSAQKNPTAFYLCASSLSDRTPGGELFFGEGSRLTVL.

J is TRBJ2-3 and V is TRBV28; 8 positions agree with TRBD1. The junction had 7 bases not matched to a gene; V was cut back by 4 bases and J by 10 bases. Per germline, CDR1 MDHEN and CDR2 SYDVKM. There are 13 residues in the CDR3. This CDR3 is CASSSPDRAAQYF. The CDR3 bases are TGTGCCAGCAGTTCTCCGGACAGGGCGGCGCAGTATTTT.

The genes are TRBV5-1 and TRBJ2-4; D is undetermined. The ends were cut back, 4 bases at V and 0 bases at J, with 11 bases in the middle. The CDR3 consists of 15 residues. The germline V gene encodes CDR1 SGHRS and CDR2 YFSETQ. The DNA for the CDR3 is TGCGCCAGCAGCCCCGACGGGCTAGCCAAAAACATTCAGTACTTC. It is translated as CASSPDGLAKNIQYF.

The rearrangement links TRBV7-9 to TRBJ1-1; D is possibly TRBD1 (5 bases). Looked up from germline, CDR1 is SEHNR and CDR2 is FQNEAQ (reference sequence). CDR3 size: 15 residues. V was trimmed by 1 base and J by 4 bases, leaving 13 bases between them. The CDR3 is CASSLEQVGSTEAFF. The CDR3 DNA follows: TGTGCCAGCAGCTTAGAACAGGTGGGGAGCACTGAAGCTTTCTTT.

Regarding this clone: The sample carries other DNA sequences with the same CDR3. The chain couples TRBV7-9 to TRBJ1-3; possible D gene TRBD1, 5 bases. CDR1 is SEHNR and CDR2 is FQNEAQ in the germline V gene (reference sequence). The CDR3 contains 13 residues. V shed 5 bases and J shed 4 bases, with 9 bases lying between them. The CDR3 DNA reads TGTGCCAGCAGCCTAGGGGTCGGAAACACCATATATTTT. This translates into CASSLGVGNTIYF. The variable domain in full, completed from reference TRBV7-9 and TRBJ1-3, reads DTGVSQNPRHKITKRGQNVTFRCDPISEHNRLYWYRQTLGQGPEFLTYFQNEAQLEKSRLLSDRFSAERPKGSFSTLEIQRTEQGDSAMYLCASSLGVGNTIYFGEGSWLTVV.

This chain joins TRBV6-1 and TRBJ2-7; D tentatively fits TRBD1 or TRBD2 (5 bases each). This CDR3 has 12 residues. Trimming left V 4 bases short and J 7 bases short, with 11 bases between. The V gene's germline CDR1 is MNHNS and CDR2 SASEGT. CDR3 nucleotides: TGTGCCAGCAGTGCTACGGGGCGGGAGCAGTACTTC. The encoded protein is CASSATGREQYF.

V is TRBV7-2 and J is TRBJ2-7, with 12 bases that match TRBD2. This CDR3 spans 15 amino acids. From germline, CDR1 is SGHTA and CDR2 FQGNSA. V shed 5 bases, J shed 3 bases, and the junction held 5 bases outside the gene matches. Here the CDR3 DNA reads TGTGCCAGCAGCCGACAGACTAGCGGGAGCTACGAGCAGTACTTC. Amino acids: CASSRQTSGSYEQYF.

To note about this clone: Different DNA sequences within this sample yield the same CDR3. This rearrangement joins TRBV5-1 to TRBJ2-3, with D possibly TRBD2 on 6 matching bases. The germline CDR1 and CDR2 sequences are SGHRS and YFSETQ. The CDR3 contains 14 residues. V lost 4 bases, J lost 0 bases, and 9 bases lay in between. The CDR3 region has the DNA TGCGCCAGCAGCCCGCGGGACAGCACAGATACGCAGTATTTT. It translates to CASSPRDSTDTQYF.

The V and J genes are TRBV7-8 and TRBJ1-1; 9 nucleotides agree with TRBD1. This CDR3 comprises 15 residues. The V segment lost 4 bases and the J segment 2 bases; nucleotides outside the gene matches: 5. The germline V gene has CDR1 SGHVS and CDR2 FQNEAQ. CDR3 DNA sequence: TGTGCCAGCAGCTGGACAGGGGCTGGAAACACTGAAGCTTTCTTT. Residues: CASSWTGAGNTEAFF.

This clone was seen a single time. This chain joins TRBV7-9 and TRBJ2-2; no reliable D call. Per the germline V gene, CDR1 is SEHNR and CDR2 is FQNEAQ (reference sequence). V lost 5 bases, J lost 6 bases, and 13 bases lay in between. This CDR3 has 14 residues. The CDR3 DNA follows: TGTGCCAGCAGCCCCGGACGACCCCCCGGGGAGCTGTTTTTT. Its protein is CASSPGRPPGELFF.

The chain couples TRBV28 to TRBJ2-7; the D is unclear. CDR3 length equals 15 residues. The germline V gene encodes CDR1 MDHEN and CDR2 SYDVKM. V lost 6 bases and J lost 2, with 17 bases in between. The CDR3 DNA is TGTGCCAGCAGCCCCCCCACGCGGTCGACCTACGAGCAGTACTTC. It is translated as CASSPPTRSTYEQYF.

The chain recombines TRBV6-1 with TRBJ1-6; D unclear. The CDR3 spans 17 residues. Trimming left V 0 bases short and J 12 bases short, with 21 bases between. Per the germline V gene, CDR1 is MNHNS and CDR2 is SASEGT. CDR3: CASSEAAGLPIRGPLHF. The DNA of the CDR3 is TGTGCCAGCAGTGAAGCCGCAGGCCTCCCTATACGAGGACCCCTCCACTTT.

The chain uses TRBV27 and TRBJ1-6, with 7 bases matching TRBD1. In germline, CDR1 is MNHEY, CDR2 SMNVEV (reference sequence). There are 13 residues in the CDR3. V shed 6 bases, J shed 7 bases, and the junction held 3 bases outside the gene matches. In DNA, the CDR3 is TGTGCCAGCAGCGGGACAGCCAATTCACCCCTCCACTTT. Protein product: CASSGTANSPLHF.

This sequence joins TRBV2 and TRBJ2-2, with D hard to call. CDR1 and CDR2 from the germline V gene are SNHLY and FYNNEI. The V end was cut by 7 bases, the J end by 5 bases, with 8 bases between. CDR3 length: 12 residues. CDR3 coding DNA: TGTGCCAGCAATTTAAGAACCGGGGAGCTGTTTTTT. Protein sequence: CASNLRTGELFF.

CDR3 sequence reads: CASSQGVGTVYGYTF. CDR3 nucleotides: TGTGCCAGCAGCCAAGGAGTCGGGACAGTCTATGGCTACACCTTC. V usage is TRBV14 and J usage is TRBJ1-2, with TRBD1 identical over 7 bases. The CDR3 consists of 15 residues. CDR1 is SGHDN and CDR2 is FVKESK in the germline V gene. V shed 1 base, J shed 4 bases, and the junction held 6 bases outside the gene matches.

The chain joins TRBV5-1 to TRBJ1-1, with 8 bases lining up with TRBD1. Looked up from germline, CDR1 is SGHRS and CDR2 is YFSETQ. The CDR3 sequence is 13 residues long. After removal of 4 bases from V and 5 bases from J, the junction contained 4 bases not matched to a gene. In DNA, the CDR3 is TGCGCCAGCAGCAAGACAGGGGAGACTGAAGCTTTCTTT. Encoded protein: CASSKTGETEAFF.

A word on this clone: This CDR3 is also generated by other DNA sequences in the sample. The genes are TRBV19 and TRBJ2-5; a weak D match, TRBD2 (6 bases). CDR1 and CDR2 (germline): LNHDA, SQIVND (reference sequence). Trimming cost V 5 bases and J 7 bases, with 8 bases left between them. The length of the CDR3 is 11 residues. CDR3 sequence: CASSPGGTQYF. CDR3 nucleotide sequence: TGTGCCAGTAGTCCCGGGGGGACCCAGTACTTC.